Given below is one T cell receptor beta chain in context. Its antigen is unknown. No much larger clonotype is one base removed from it; base qualities were not supplied. The method was the immunoSEQ multiplex PCR assay. Following the manufacturer's protocol, the hsTCRB Kit was used to amplify rearranged TCR beta chain sequences. An Illumina MiSeq was used to sequence the TCRB libraries. The original methods were these. The proprietary platform of the kit vendor was used for demultiplexing, trimming and gene mapping. TCRdb took this table from immuneACCESS and kept in-frame rearrangements with V and J called. Such tables lack part of the clones; where checked against another copy, unresolved V genes explain under half of the gap, and the rest is unexplained. The V and J calls and clone size were taken over from that table, and D and trimming were inferred from the DNA. This sample has more than 30,000 clones in its table, and more than 80% of those were observed once. Of the sample, 4.5% to 5.5% falls within the top ten clones.

This specimen's time point label, per the study, means: week 47, end of study. Each vaccine dose, consisting of 300 ug of a 20-mer mutant IDH1 peptide in Montanide, was administered subcutaneously with topical imiquimod. Eight vaccinations were administered to patients in weeks 1, 3, 5, 7, 11, 15, 19 and 23, corresponding to visits V03 through V10. The donors had newly diagnosed IDH1-mutant astrocytomas of WHO grade 3 or 4 that showed loss of nuclear ATRX. The samples were drawn from NOA16, a multicentre, single-arm, open-label phase I trial in Germany that tested a mutant IDH1 peptide vaccine in humans for the first time. Genomic DNA for TCRB sequencing was extracted from EDTA blood using the DNeasy Blood and Tissue Kit. These data are taken from a study of a mutant IDH1 vaccine in newly diagnosed glioma (dated by TCRdb to the early 2020s). For the study in its entirety: Vaccination was initiated 4-6 weeks after radiotherapy alone, or concurrently with temozolomide cycles in the chemotherapy-containing groups. Visit V12 was the week-35 safety follow-up and visit V13 was the week-47 end of study. The roughly 30 treated patients were approximately 62% male and around 40% female, with a mean age of approximately 38 years. Prior to enrollment, standard therapy consisting of radiotherapy alone, temozolomide alone, or radiochemotherapy with temozolomide had been administered to patients, with the combination being received by most patients. Longitudinal TCRB deep sequencing was performed for roughly 25 treated patients wherever samples were available for exploratory analyses. Six visits were used for peripheral blood collection: V03 (baseline), V05, V07, V10, V12 and V13.

General findings and caveats noted by the study authors: Immune responses induced by the vaccine were seen in 93.3% of patients across multiple MHC alleles. According to the authors, sample limitations meant that analyses of patient blood samples could not be reproduced. Selection of PBMC samples for TCRB deep sequencing was based on availability. Pseudoprogression appeared unrelated to alterations in the top peripheral T cell clonotypes detected by TCRB sequencing.

The TCR originated in a woman aged 40 to 49 with glioma. The sequencing used PBMCs, collected from a glioma patient whose treatment included an IDH1 peptide vaccine.

The nucleotides read TGTGCCAGTAGTTTACCAGCAATCTCCTATGGCTACACCTTC. This is translated as CASSLPAISYGYTF. The V and J segments used are TRBV19 and TRBJ1-2, with the D gene not clear enough to name. CDR1 and CDR2 were assigned from the germline V gene (reference sequence) as LNHDA and SQIVND. Counted from cysteine to phenylalanine, this CDR3 has 14 amino acids. The entry retains the CDR3 DNA only, 42 bases that are in frame from base 1. The junction carries 14 bases between V and J, which are trimmed by 5 bases and 4 bases respectively.